The 25 T cell receptor beta chains reported below all come from one sample, sequenced in a study of CD8+ T cells in alopecia areata. Treatment here: oral pan-JAK inhibitor, 5-10 mg twice daily. Extracted RNA was reverse transcribed, and the resulting cDNA served as sequencing template. The repertoire was sequenced with immunoSEQ multiplex PCR; TCRdb's copy has only in-frame clones and lacks some. Of 200,000 to 250,000 clones listed, under 70% are singletons. The sequencing here drew on CD4+ T cells sorted from blood, taken at roughly week 45, from a patient treated with tofacitinib. Every receptor here comes from a human donor with alopecia areata.

The chain combines TRBV4-3 with TRBJ1-2; D is unresolved. Germline lookup yields CDR1 LGHNA and CDR2 YSLEER. The CDR3 is 14 residues long. V was cut by 1 base and J by 2 bases, with 8 bases left in between. In DNA form, the CDR3 reads TGCGCCAGCAGCCAAGTGCAGGACAACTATGGCTACACCTTC. This encodes CASSQVQDNYGYTF.

The chain recombines TRBV29-1 with TRBJ2-5; tentatively, D is TRBD1 (7 bases). The CDR3 totals 15 residues. Per the germline V gene, CDR1 is SQVTM and CDR2 is ANQGSEA. The V gene lost 2 bases and the J gene lost 4 bases, with 17 bases spanning the gap. DNA for the CDR3: TGCAGCGTTGAACGGCAGGGGGGACCACGAGAGACCCAGTACTTC. It specifies CSVERQGGPRETQYF.

The rearrangement links TRBV9 to TRBJ1-5; no clear D. The germline CDR1 and CDR2 sequences are SGDLS and YYNGEE. V lost 0 bases to trimming and J lost 9 bases, with 13 bases between them. The CDR3 extends over 14 amino acids. The CDR3 sequence: CASSVGGGQWPQHF. CDR3 bases: TGTGCCAGCAGCGTAGGAGGAGGGCAGTGGCCCCAGCATTTT.

This clone was seen once. The chain combines TRBV11-2 with TRBJ2-7, with D possibly matching TRBD1 (5 bases). The V gene's germline CDR1 is SGHAT and CDR2 FQNNGV. The V end lost 2 bases, the J end lost 6 bases, and 14 bases lay between the germline ends. CDR3 length: 14 amino acids. DNA for the CDR3: TGTGCCAGCAGCTTACGGTGGGGCAGTTCCGAGCAGTACTTC. Amino acids: CASSLRWGSSEQYF. The full variable domain, with the rest looked up from reference TRBV11-2 and TRBJ2-7, is EAGVAQSPRYKIIEKRQSVAFWCNPISGHATLYWYQQILGQGPKLLIQFQNNGVVDDSQLPKDRFSAERLKGVDSTLKIQPAKLEDSAVYLCASSLRWGSSEQYFGPGTRLTVT.

This clone was counted a few times. This chain connects TRBV7-2 to TRBJ2-6; the match to TRBD1 covers 11 bases. After removal of 10 bases from V and 4 bases from J, the junction contained 9 bases not matched to a gene. The CDR3 length is 16 residues. CDR1 and CDR2 from the germline V gene are SGHTA and FQGNSA. The CDR3, as DNA: TGTGCCATTTCCGGGACAGGGGGATTAGGGGCCAACGTCCTGACTTTC. Its translation: CAISGTGGLGANVLTF.

This clone occurred a few times. Other DNA sequences in the same sample also yield this CDR3. DNA for the CDR3: TGCAGCGTTGGGGGGCCTAACACTGAAGCTTTCTTT. Translation gives CSVGGPNTEAFF. The chain links TRBV29-1 to TRBJ1-1; a possible D gene is TRBD1 (6 bases). CDR1 and CDR2 (germline): SQVTM, ANQGSEA. The ends were cut back, 4 bases at V and 2 bases at J, with 8 bases in the middle. There are 12 residues in the CDR3.

Points on this clone: Other DNA variants within this sample encode the same CDR3. The gene calls are TRBV29-1 and TRBJ1-1; TRBD1 matches 8 bases. The length of the CDR3 is 11 residues. Germline V gene lookup returns CDR1 SQVTM and CDR2 ANQGSEA. The J segment lost 14 bases and the V segment lost 5 bases, leaving 10 bases of the junction unmatched. For the CDR3, the DNA is TGCAGCGTTCAAGGACAGGGTTCGGCCTTCTTT. Translation gives CSVQGQGSAFF.

This chain links TRBV29-1 with TRBJ1-3, with D tentatively TRBD1 (6 bases). CDR1 and CDR2 (germline): SQVTM, ANQGSEA. The CDR3 is 13 amino acids. V was pared by 6 bases and J by 2 bases, with 11 bases between. CDR3 sequence reads: CSVAQGTGNTIYF. CDR3 nucleotides: TGCAGCGTCGCACAGGGTACTGGAAACACCATATATTTT.

The rearrangement links TRBV10-3 to TRBJ1-1; D perhaps matches TRBD1 (6 bases). The germline V gene encodes CDR1 ENHRY and CDR2 SYGVKD. There are 12 residues in the CDR3. Trimming left V 7 bases short and J 3 bases short, with 9 bases between. The CDR3 bases are TGTGCCATCAAGGGGGAGGACACTGAAGCTTTCTTT. Translation: CAIKGEDTEAFF.

The V call is TRBV2, the J call TRBJ2-6; no clear D. From germline, CDR1 is SNHLY and CDR2 FYNNEI. V lost 1 base and J 3 bases, leaving 7 bases between the germline ends. This CDR3 comprises 15 residues. The chain's CDR3 is CASSEDLYGANVLTF. Here the CDR3 DNA reads TGTGCCAGCAGTGAAGACCTATATGGGGCCAACGTCCTGACTTTC. The full variable domain, rest sourced from reference TRBV2 and TRBJ2-6, is EPEVTQTPSHQVTQMGQEVILRCVPISNHLYFYWYRQILGQKVEFLVSFYNNEISEKSEIFDDQFSVERPDGSNFTLKIRSTKLEDSAMYFCASSEDLYGANVLTFGAGSRLTVL.

This chain links TRBV6-6 with TRBJ1-2, with D unresolved. CDR1 MNHNY and CDR2 SVGAGI come from the germline V gene (reference sequence). This CDR3 spans 11 amino acids. The V end lost 2 bases, the J end lost 6 bases, and 4 bases lay between the germline ends. CDR3 in amino acids: CASSYIDGYTF. CDR3 DNA sequence: TGTGCCAGCAGTTACATCGATGGCTACACCTTC.

The rearrangement uses TRBV19 and TRBJ2-3; no reliable D call. This CDR3 is 13 amino acids long. Germline V gene data show CDR1 as LNHDA and CDR2 as SQIVND (reference sequence). V lost 3 bases, J lost 1 base, and 5 bases lay in between. CDR3 in amino acids: CASSMQRTDTQYF. The CDR3 nucleotides read TGTGCCAGTAGTATGCAGCGCACAGATACGCAGTATTTT.

This clone was counted a few times. The chain couples TRBV10-3 to TRBJ2-1, with D perhaps matching TRBD1 or TRBD2 (6 bases each). The CDR3 has 14 amino acids. Germline V gives CDR1 ENHRY, CDR2 SYGVKD. Trimming cost V 4 bases and J 6 bases, with 13 bases left between them. The CDR3 DNA reads TGTGCCATCAGTGCTGGGGGGCAGGGCAATGAGCAGTTCTTC. This translates into CAISAGGQGNEQFF.

This clone was found once. This chain connects TRBV25-1 to TRBJ2-2; D gene ambiguous. Trimming shortened V by 3 bases and J by 5 bases, and 10 bases separated the two germline ends. CDR3 length: 14 residues. Germline V gene lookup returns CDR1 MGHDK and CDR2 SYGVNS. CDR3 loop: CASSEIFATGELFF. The CDR3 DNA sequence: TGTGCCAGCAGTGAGATCTTCGCAACCGGGGAGCTGTTTTTT.

The rearrangement uses TRBV7-9 and TRBJ2-1; no reliable D call. The germline V gene encodes CDR1 SEHNR and CDR2 FQNEAQ (reference sequence). The CDR3 is 16 residues long. The ends were cut back, 1 base at V and 0 bases at J, with 10 bases in the middle. The CDR3 reads CASSLDSQFSYNEQFF. The CDR3 DNA is TGTGCCAGCAGCTTAGATTCTCAGTTCTCCTACAATGAGCAGTTCTTC.

This chain joins TRBV30 and TRBJ2-5; D gene uncertain. This CDR3 is built from 10 residues. Germline V gene lookup returns CDR1 GTSNPN and CDR2 SVGIG (reference sequence). Trimming stripped 5 bases from V and 10 bases from J, with 11 bases between. The CDR3 reads CAWGSVGQYF. The CDR3 DNA reads as TGTGCCTGGGGTTCGGTAGGCCAGTACTTC.

The chain combines TRBV27 with TRBJ2-1; D is unresolved. The V end lost 8 bases, the J end lost 6 bases, and 8 bases lay between the germline ends. Germline CDR1 and CDR2: MNHEY and SMNVEV (reference sequence). There are 11 residues in the CDR3. The CDR3 coding sequence is TGTGCCAGCGGATTCACCAATGAGCAGTTCTTC. Its translation: CASGFTNEQFF.

This chain uses TRBV6-5 with TRBJ1-2; D is perhaps TRBD1 (5 bases). Germline V gives CDR1 MNHEY, CDR2 SVGAGI. CDR3 size: 12 residues. Trimming took 3 bases from V and 6 from J, leaving 8 bases between them. The CDR3 spells CASSYSGNGYTF. DNA of the CDR3: TGTGCCAGCAGTTATTCAGGGAATGGCTACACCTTC.

There are a few counts of this clone. J is TRBJ2-3 and V is TRBV29-1; D call uncertain. V was cut by 5 bases and J by 7 bases, with 13 bases left in between. Germline V lookup: CDR1 SQVTM, CDR2 ANQGSEA. This CDR3 contains 12 residues. CDR3 loop: CSVRSRSYTQYF. The CDR3 DNA reads TGCAGCGTTCGATCCCGCAGTTATACGCAGTATTTT.

The sample holds one count of this clone. The chain has TRBV11-2 and TRBJ2-7, with TRBD2 identical over 10 bases. Looked up from germline, CDR1 is SGHAT and CDR2 is FQNNGV. V was clipped by 7 bases and J by 2 bases; unmatched bases: 5. The CDR3 is made up of 14 amino acids. CDR3 in DNA: TGTGCCAGCACCAGAGCGGGGGGGCCCTACGAGCAGTACTTC. Encoded protein: CASTRAGGPYEQYF.

J is TRBJ2-4 and V is TRBV18, with no clear D. Germline CDR1 reads KGHSH; CDR2 reads LQKENI. The V end lost 2 bases, the J end lost 3 bases, and 8 bases lay between the germline ends. The CDR3 is made up of 14 amino acids. The DNA for the CDR3 is TGTGCCAGCTCACCAGGGTTCAGCAAAAACATTCAGTACTTC. This translates into CASSPGFSKNIQYF.

This rearrangement joins TRBV30 to TRBJ1-1; D gene ambiguous. V dropped 4 bases and J dropped 11 bases, with 17 bases sitting between them. CDR3 size: 12 residues. The germline gives CDR1 GTSNPN, CDR2 SVGIG (reference sequence). CDR3: CAWTHGGPRAFF. CDR3 in DNA: TGTGCCTGGACCCATGGAGGGCCCAGGGCTTTCTTT.

This chain connects TRBV19 to TRBJ1-1, with D possibly TRBD1 on 5 matching bases. Trimming removed 5 bases at V and 7 bases at J, with 14 bases between. The CDR3 totals 13 residues. The V gene's germline CDR1 is LNHDA and CDR2 SQIVND (reference sequence). The chain's CDR3 is CASSRDRIGEAFF. The CDR3 region has the DNA TGTGCCAGTAGTCGGGACCGCATCGGTGAAGCTTTCTTT.

The chain is built from TRBV29-1 and TRBJ1-5; TRBD1 agrees at 7 bases. CDR3 length equals 16 residues. The V segment lost 6 bases and the J segment 4 bases; nucleotides outside the gene matches: 15. CDR1 and CDR2 (germline): SQVTM, ANQGSEA. The CDR3 DNA reads TGCAGCGTGGGGGGAACAGGGGACAGAATTAATCAGCCCCAGCATTTT. Translating gives CSVGGTGDRINQPQHF.

This clone was observed once. The V gene is TRBV7-2, the J gene TRBJ1-1, with D possibly matching TRBD1 (5 bases). CDR3 size: 15 residues. From germline, CDR1 is SGHTA and CDR2 FQGNSA. V was trimmed by 6 bases and J by 0 bases, leaving 14 bases between them. DNA for the CDR3: TGTGCCAGCAGGTATACCGGGACGGTGAACACTGAAGCTTTCTTT. This translates into CASRYTGTVNTEAFF.